This T cell receptor (beta chain) was found in a study of regulatory T cells in long-lasting Graves disease (dated by TCRdb to the early 2020s). Regarding the research as a whole: To count as having persistent Graves' disease, a patient had to have received antithyroid drug treatment for over 5 years with TSH receptor autoantibodies remaining persistently positive. This study used TCR sequencing and RNA sequencing of peripheral blood to compare persistent Graves' disease patients against newly diagnosed Graves' disease patients. The study was conducted in China and was registered as a clinical trial. Antithyroid drugs had been taken for approximately 10 years on average by persistent Graves' disease patients in the clinical cohort. A total of roughly 33 samples underwent TCR sequencing: some 13 from persistent and around 20 from newly diagnosed Graves' disease patients.

Libraries were made using multiplex PCR. Reads for this sample came from an Illumina HiSeq 4000. TCR beta libraries were built with iRepertoire HTBI primers and Arm-PCR amplification of CDR3 regions. Gel purification was performed on PCR products prior to sequencing. The authors processed their data as follows. Across samples, about 63 TRBV and roughly 15 TRBJ segments were identified and used for gene usage analysis of CDR3 amino acid clonotypes. COPE and FqMerger were used to merge the filtered high-quality paired reads into contigs. Contigs were aligned with BLAST to IMGT TRBV, TRBD and TRBJ reference genes, and CDR3 was defined per IMGT. Clonotypes above 0.1% frequency were classified as highly expanded clones. Shannon entropy served as the measure of repertoire diversity, while the Gini coefficient captured V-J evenness. Public clonotypes were defined as clonotypes shared by more than one individual. TCRdb redid the processing of the public reads, applying fastp at Q25 and MiXCR, and retained in-frame beta chains. Rows matching on CDR3 protein sequence are summarized as one entry with the most common DNA and genes. Here the V and J calls rest on TCRdb's processing, not on the authors' analysis. In this sample the table shows 700,000 or so distinct CDR3 sequences, around 32% of which occur a single time. Together, the top ten hold 35% to 55% of the sample.

The time point label, as the study defines it: persistent/refractory GD, antithyroid drugs over 5 years with positive TRAb. RNA was extracted from PBMCs in TRIzol for both TCR sequencing and RNA sequencing. The diagnosis of Graves' disease was made according to American Thyroid Association guidelines. Recruitment of patients was carried out at an endocrinology department in Xi'an, China. From each patient, about 9 milliliters of peripheral blood was collected into an EDTA anticoagulant tube. Ficoll Paque Plus density gradient separation was used to isolate PBMCs, and no further T cell sorting was done. An Agilent 2100 Bioanalyzer and agarose gel were used to check RNA quality, while a NanoDrop 2000 measured RNA concentration. Details on this clonotype: This receptor's antigen is unknown. There are no base qualities to consult, and no much larger clone falls within one base.

Overall study results and their limits: The small sample size was acknowledged by the authors as a limitation that may reduce accuracy. Persistent disease showed preferential use of TRBV28, TRBJ1-2 and TRBJ2-5, whereas newly diagnosed disease favored TRBV20-1 and TRBJ2-1. Peripheral blood alone was examined, since thyroid tissue, which constituted the primary lesion, could not be accessed. Only the TCR beta chain was sequenced and analyzed. Lower TCR Shannon entropy and fewer highly expanded clones were observed in persistent Graves' disease patients than in newly diagnosed patients, which suggested clonal expansion. A larger number of public clonotypes was shared among persistent patients (about 2,700) than among newly diagnosed patients (approximately 930).

V lost 7 bases and J lost 1 base, and the count of bases not matched to a germline gene is 10. The CDR3 numbers 16 residues from cysteine through phenylalanine. Solely the CDR3 DNA is kept, with 48 bases framed from the first base. The germline V gene encodes CDR1 MDHEN and CDR2 SYDVKM. The clonotype comes from a female donor with Graves disease. Specimen: peripheral blood mononuclear cells (PBMCs), collected when the disease was refractory, from a patient treated with antithyroid drugs. Recombination connected TRBV28 to TRBJ1-5; 7 central nucleotides agree with TRBD1. The DNA reads as follows: TGTGCCAGCACCTATCTTAGGGGGCTAAGCAATCAGCCCCAGCATTTT. This encodes CASTYLRGLSNQPQHF.